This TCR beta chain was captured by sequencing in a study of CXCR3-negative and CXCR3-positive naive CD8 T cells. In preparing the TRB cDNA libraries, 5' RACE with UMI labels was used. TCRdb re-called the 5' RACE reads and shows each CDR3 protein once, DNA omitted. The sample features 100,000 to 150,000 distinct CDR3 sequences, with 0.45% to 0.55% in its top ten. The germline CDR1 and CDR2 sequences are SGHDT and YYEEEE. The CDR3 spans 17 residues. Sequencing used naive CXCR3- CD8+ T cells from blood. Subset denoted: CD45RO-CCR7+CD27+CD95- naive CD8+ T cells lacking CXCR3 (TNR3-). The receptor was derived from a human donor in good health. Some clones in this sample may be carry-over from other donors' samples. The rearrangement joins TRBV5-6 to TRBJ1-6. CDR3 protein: CASSPNDQGSYNSPLHF.